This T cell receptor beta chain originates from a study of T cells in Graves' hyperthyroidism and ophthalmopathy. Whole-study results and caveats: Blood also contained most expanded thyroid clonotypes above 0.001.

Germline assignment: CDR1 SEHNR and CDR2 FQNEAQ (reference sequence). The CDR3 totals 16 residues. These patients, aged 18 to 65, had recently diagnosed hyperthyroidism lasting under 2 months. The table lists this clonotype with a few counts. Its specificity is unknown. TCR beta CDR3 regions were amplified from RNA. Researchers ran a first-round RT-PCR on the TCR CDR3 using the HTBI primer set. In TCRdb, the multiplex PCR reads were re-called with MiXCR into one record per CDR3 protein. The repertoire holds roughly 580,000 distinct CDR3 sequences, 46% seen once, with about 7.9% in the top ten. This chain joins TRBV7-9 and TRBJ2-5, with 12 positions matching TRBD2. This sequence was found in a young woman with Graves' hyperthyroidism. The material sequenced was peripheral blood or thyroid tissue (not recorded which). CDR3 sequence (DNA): TGTGCTGCCAGCGGGGGCCTAGCGGGAGGGCGAGAGACCCAGTACTTC. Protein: CAASGGLAGGRETQYF.